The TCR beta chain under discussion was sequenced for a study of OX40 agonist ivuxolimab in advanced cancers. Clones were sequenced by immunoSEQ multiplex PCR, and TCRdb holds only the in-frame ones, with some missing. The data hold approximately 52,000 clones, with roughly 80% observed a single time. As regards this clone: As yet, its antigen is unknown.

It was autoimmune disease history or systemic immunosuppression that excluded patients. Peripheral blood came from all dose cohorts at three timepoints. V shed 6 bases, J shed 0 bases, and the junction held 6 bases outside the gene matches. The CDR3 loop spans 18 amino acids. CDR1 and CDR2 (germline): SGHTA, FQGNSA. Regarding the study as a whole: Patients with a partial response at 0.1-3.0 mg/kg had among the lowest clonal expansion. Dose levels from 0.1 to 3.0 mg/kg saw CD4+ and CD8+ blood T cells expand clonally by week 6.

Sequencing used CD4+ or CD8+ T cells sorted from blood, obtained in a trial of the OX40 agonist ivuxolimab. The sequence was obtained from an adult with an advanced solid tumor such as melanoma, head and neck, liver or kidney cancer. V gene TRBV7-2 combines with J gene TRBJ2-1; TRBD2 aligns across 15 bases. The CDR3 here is CASRTGTSGGSSYNEQFF. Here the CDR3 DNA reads TGTGCCAGCAGAACCGGGACTAGCGGGGGGAGCTCCTACAATGAGCAGTTCTTC.